One sample yielded the 10 T cell receptor beta chains listed below, sequenced in a study of T cells in Graves' hyperthyroidism and ophthalmopathy. There were TCR beta CDR3 regions amplified from RNA transcripts. First-round RT-PCR of the TCR CDR3 relied on the HTBI primer set. TCRdb itself ran the multiplex PCR reads through MiXCR, one entry per CDR3 protein. Among around 420,000 distinct CDR3 sequences, roughly 15% were seen once, and the ten largest hold 5% to 6%. The sequenced sample consisted of blood. The source is a woman aged 18-30 years with Graves' hyperthyroidism.

In this sample, this clonotype turned up once. The chain links TRBV19 to TRBJ2-1; no clear D gene. Trimming stripped 3 bases from V and 2 bases from J, with 11 bases between. Germline V gene lookup returns CDR1 LNHDA and CDR2 SQIVND (reference sequence). The CDR3 sequence is 15 residues long. Here the CDR3 DNA reads TGTGCCAGTAGTATTAGACCGGCCGCCTACAATGAGCAGTTCTTC. Residues: CASSIRPAAYNEQFF.

V gene TRBV3-1 combines with J gene TRBJ2-4, with 8 positions matching TRBD2. Germline CDR1 and CDR2: LGHDT and YNNKEL (reference sequence). This CDR3 has 16 residues. The J segment lost 5 bases and the V segment lost 2 bases, leaving 8 bases of the junction unmatched. CDR3 sequence (DNA): TGTGCCAGCAGCCAAACAGGGTTAGCGGGACAAAACATTCAGTACTTC. This translates into CASSQTGLAGQNIQYF.

The chain combines TRBV20-1 with TRBJ1-2; D uncertain. The CDR3 extends over 10 amino acids. Trimming removed 3 bases at V and 6 bases at J, with 5 bases between. Germline values: CDR1 DFQATT, CDR2 SNEGSKA (reference sequence). The CDR3: CSARPDGYTF. Here the CDR3 DNA reads TGCAGTGCTAGGCCTGATGGCTACACCTTC.

This clonotype has a count of ten or more. This chain uses TRBV12-3 or TRBV12-4 with TRBJ2-2; 9 bases line up with TRBD2. Trimming removed 8 bases from V and 0 bases from J; junction bases left unmatched: 4. The CDR3 is 15 amino acids. This chain's CDR3 is CASGLAGTNTGELFF. CDR3 coding DNA: TGTGCCAGCGGGCTAGCGGGAACGAACACCGGGGAGCTGTTTTTT.

The rearrangement links TRBV20-1 to TRBJ2-1; 9 bases agree with TRBD2. The V gene end was trimmed by 0 bases and the J gene end by 4 bases; junction bases not matched to a gene: 10. In germline, CDR1 is DFQATT, CDR2 SNEGSKA (reference sequence). There are 17 residues in the CDR3. The CDR3 loop reads CSARDPTSGSPYNEQFF. In nucleotides, the CDR3 is TGCAGTGCTAGAGATCCGACTAGCGGTTCTCCGTACAATGAGCAGTTCTTC.

Ten or more counts support this clonotype. The chain recombines TRBV29-1 with TRBJ2-7; 8 nucleotides align to TRBD1. The junction had 6 bases not matched to a gene; V was cut back by 5 bases and J by 3 bases. CDR3 size: 13 residues. The germline V gene has CDR1 SQVTM and CDR2 ANQGSEA. This CDR3 is CSVQQGGIYEQYF. The CDR3 nucleotides are TGCAGCGTTCAACAGGGGGGTATCTACGAGCAGTACTTC.

Comment on this clonotype: Possible read error: a much larger clone is one base away. Because the CDR3 is missing its conserved closing phenylalanine or tryptophan, this is likely a read error. The J gene is TRBJ1-1, the V gene TRBV29-1, with no clear D. Germline assignment: CDR1 SQVTM and CDR2 ANQGSEA. V lost 7 bases, J lost 4 bases, and 7 bases lay in between. This CDR3 comprises 10 residues. The CDR3 is CSALITEAFL. The CDR3 region has the DNA TGCAGCGCCCTCATCACTGAAGCTTTCCTT.

The sample holds many counts of this clonotype. The V and J genes are TRBV12-3 or TRBV12-4 and TRBJ2-3; 7 positions match TRBD2. The CDR3 has 14 amino acids. V lost 6 bases to trimming and J lost 1 base; unmatched junction nucleotides: 4. The DNA for the CDR3 is TGTGCCAGCAGCCCGAGCGGGGGCACAGATACGCAGTATTTT. Amino acids: CASSPSGGTDTQYF.

For this clonotype: This may be a read error, as it is one base from a much larger clone. The missing conserved phenylalanine or tryptophan at the end of this CDR3 makes a read error likely. The V gene is TRBV27, the J gene TRBJ1-1, with D maybe TRBD1 (5 bases). Germline CDR1 is MNHEY and CDR2 is SMNVEV (reference sequence). V was pared by 6 bases and J by 0 bases, with 11 bases between. This CDR3 is 14 amino acids long. CDR3 amino acids: CASRLRQMNTEAFS. The CDR3 DNA sequence: TGTGCCAGCAGACTTCGACAGATGAACACTGAAGCTTTCTCT.

The chain uses TRBV20-1 and TRBJ2-1, with TRBD2 matching over 9 bases. The CDR3 length is 14 residues. V trimming: 0 bases; J trimming: 4 bases; junction bases outside the gene matches: 1. From germline, CDR1 is DFQATT and CDR2 SNEGSKA (reference sequence). This chain's CDR3 is CSARDLAGYNEQFF. For the CDR3, the DNA is TGCAGTGCTAGAGATCTAGCGGGGTACAATGAGCAGTTCTTC.